This T cell receptor (beta chain) was captured by sequencing in a study of T cell responses to AZD1222 COVID-19 vaccine. Background on the study: Second-dose groups at about 4 or about 12 weeks were pooled. General study points: Unmutated variant regions are reportedly targeted by nearly half of spike-specific TCRs.

Here immunoSEQ multiplex PCR was the method, and the copy in TCRdb shows in-frame clones only, minus some. Altogether 160,000 or so clones are present, approximately 91% being singletons, with the ten largest covering roughly 5.5%. Comment on this clone: Its antigen is unidentified.

The clonotype comes from an adult in good health. Sequences were derived from peripheral blood, sampled on day 0 of AZD1222 vaccination.

This chain's CDR3 is CASSVGRTSNEKLFF. The CDR3 DNA follows: TGTGCCAGCAGCGTAGGCAGGACTTCCAATGAAAAACTGTTTTTT. The chain links TRBV9 to TRBJ1-4; D gene unclear. From germline, CDR1 is SGDLS and CDR2 YYNGEE. Trimming pared 0 bases from V and 5 bases from J, leaving 11 bases between. This CDR3 region has 15 residues.